This paragraph covers one TCR beta chain sequence. This CDR3 comprises 15 residues. The V gene's germline CDR1 is SGHTA and CDR2 FQGNSA. V was clipped by 2 bases and J by 6 bases; unmatched bases: 6. This specimen belongs to a study of blood T cell repertoires in COVID-19. Whole-study context: Sample material is recorded as cDNA or gDNA derived from T cells, B-cell-depleted T cells, or PBMCs.

The table came from immunoSEQ multiplex PCR; TCRdb's copy has only in-frame clones and leaves some out. Of 100,000 or so clones in the sample, 65% to 75% were seen once. This sequence originates from an elderly man with acute or convalescent COVID-19. J is TRBJ2-1 and V is TRBV7-2; 8 bases match TRBD2. The sequenced material came from peripheral blood. The CDR3 coding sequence is TGTGCCAGCAGCTTAAGTGGAACTAGCGGCAATGAGCAGTTCTTC. It specifies CASSLSGTSGNEQFF. Using reference TRBV7-2 and TRBJ2-1 for the parts outside the CDR3, the full variable domain is GAGVSQSPSNKVTEKGKDVELRCDPISGHTALYWYRQSLGQGLEFLIYFQGNSAPDKSGLPSDRFSAERTGGSVSTLTIQRTQQEDSAVYLCASSLSGTSGNEQFFGPGTRLTVL.